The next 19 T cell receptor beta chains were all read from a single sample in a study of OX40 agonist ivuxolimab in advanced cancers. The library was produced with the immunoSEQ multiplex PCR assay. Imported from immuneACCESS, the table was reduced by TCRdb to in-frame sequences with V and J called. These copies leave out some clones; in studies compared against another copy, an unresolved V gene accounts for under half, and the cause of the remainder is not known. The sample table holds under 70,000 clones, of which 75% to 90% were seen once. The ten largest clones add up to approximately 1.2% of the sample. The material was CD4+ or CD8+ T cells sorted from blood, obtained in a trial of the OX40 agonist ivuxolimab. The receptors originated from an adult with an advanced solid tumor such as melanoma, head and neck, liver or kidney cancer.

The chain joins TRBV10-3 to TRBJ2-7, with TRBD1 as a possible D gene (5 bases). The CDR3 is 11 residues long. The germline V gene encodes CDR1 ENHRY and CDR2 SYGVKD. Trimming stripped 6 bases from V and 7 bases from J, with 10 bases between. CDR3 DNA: TGTGCCATCAGCGCCTCAGGGGAGCAGTACTTC. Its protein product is CAISASGEQYF.

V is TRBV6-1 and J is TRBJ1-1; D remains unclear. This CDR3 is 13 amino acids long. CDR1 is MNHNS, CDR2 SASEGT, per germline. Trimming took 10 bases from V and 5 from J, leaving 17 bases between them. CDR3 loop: CATLFRGGTEAFF. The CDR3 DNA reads TGTGCCACCCTATTCCGGGGAGGGACTGAAGCTTTCTTT.

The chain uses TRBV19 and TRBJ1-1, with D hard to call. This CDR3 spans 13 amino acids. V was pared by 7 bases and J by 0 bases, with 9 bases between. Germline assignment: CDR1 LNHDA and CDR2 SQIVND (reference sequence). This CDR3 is CASKKVLNTEAFF. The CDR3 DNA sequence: TGTGCCAGTAAAAAAGTCCTGAACACTGAAGCTTTCTTT. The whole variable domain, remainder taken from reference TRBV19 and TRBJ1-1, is DGGITQSPKYLFRKEGQNVTLSCEQNLNHDAMYWYRQDPGQGLRLIYYSQIVNDFQKGDIAEGYSVSREKKESFPLTVTSAQKNPTAFYLCASKKVLNTEAFFGQGTRLTVV.

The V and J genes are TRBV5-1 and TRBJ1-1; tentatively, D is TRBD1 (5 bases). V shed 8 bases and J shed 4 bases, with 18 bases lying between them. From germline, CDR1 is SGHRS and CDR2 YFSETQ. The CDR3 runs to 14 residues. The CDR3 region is CARKLTDNGTEAFF. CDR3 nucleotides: TGCGCCAGGAAGCTGACAGACAACGGCACTGAAGCTTTCTTT.

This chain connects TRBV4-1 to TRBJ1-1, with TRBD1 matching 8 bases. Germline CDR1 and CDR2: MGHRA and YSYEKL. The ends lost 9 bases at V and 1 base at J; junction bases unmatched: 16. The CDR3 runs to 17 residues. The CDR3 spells CASSEKETGAWNTEAFF. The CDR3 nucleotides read TGCGCCAGTAGTGAGAAGGAGACAGGGGCATGGAACACTGAAGCTTTCTTT.

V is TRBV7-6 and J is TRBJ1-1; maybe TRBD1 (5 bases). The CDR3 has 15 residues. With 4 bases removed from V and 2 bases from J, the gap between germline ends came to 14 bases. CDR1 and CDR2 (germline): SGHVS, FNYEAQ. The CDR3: CASSSEGLPNTEAFF. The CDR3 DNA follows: TGTGCCAGCAGCTCCGAGGGACTCCCAAACACTGAAGCTTTCTTT. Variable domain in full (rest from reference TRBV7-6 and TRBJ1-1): GAGVSQSPRYKVTKRGQDVALRCDPISGHVSLYWYRQALGQGPEFLTYFNYEAQQDKSGLPNDRFSAERPEGSISTLTIQRTEQRDSAMYRCASSSEGLPNTEAFFGQGTRLTVV.

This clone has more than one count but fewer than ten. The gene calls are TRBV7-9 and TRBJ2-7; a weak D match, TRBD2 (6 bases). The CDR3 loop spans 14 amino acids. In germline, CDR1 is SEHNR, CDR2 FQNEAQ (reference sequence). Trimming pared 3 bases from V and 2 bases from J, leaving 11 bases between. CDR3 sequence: CASSFQSSAYEQYF. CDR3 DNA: TGTGCCAGCAGCTTTCAGTCTAGCGCCTACGAGCAGTACTTC.

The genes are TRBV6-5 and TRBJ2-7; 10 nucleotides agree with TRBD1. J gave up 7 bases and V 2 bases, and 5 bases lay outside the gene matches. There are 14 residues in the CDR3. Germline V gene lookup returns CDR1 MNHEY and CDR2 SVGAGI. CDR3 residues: CASSYGTGVEEQYF. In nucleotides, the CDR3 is TGTGCCAGCAGTTACGGGACAGGGGTTGAGGAGCAGTACTTC.

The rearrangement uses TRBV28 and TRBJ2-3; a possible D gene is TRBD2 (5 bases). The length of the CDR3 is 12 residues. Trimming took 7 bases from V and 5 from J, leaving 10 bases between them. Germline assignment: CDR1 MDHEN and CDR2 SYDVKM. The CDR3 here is CASTRDRDTQYF. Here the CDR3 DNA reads TGTGCCAGCACACGGGATCGAGATACGCAGTATTTT.

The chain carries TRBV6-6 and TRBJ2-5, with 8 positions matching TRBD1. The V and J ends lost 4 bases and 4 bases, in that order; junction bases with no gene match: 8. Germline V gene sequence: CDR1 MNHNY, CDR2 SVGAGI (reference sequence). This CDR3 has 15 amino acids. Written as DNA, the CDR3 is TGTGCCAGCAGTTTCCGGACAGGGCCAGGAGAGACCCAGTACTTC. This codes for CASSFRTGPGETQYF.

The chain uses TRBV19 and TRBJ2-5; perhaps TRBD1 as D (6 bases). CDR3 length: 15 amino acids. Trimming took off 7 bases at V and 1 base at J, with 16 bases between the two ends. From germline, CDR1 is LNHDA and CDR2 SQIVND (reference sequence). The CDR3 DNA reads TGTGCCAGTAACCCAGGGGCTGGGGGCCAAGAGACCCAGTACTTC. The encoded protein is CASNPGAGGQETQYF.

The CDR3 DNA is TGTGCCAGCAGTTACTCCCGGCTCAACCGGGCGAGGGAGCTGTTTTTT. It translates to CASSYSRLNRARELFF. The chain employs TRBV6-6 and TRBJ2-2; the D is unclear. In germline, CDR1 is MNHNY, CDR2 SVGAGI (reference sequence). V was shortened by 0 bases and J by 9 bases, with 17 bases between the two germline ends. The CDR3 has 16 amino acids.

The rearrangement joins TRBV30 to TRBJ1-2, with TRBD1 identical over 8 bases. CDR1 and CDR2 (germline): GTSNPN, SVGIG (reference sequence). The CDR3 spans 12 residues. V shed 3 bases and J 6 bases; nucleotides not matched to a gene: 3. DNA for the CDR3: TGTGCCTGGAGGCAGACAGGGGATGGCTACACCTTC. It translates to CAWRQTGDGYTF.

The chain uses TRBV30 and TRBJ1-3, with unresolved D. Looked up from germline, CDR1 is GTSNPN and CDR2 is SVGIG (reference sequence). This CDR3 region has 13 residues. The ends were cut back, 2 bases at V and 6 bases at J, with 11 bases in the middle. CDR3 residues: CAWSRDLKNTIYF. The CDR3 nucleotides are TGTGCCTGGAGTCGGGATTTGAAAAACACCATATATTTT.

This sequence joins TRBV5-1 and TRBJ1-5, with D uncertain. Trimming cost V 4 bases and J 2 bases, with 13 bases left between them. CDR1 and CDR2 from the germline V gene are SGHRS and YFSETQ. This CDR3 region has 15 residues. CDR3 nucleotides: TGCGCCAGCAGCCTCTTAGGAGAAGGCAATCAGCCCCAGCATTTT. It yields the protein CASSLLGEGNQPQHF.

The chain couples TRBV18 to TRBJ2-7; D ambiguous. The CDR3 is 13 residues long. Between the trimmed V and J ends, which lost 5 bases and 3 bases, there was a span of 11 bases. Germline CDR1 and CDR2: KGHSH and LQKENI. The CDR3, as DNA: TGTGCCAGCTCATCTGTCGACGACTACGAGCAGTACTTC. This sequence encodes CASSSVDDYEQYF. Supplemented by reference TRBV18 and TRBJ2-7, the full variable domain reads NAGVMQNPRHLVRRRGQEARLRCSPMKGHSHVYWYRQLPEEGLKFMVYLQKENIIDESGMPKERFSAEFPKEGPSILRIQQVVRGDSAAYFCASSSVDDYEQYFGPGTRLTVT.

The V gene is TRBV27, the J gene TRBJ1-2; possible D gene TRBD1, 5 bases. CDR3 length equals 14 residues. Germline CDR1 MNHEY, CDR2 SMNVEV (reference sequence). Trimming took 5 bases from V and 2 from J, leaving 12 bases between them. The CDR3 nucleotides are TGTGCCAGCAGTGGGTGGGGGATCAACTATGGCTACACCTTC. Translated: CASSGWGINYGYTF.

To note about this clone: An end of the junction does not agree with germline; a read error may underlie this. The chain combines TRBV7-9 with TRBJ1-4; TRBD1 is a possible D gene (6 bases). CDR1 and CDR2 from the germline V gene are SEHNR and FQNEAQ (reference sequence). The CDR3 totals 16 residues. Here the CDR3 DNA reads TGTGCCAGCAACTTAGGGGGGGCGCTTGAGGCCGAAAAACTGTTTTTT. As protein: CASNLGGALEAEKLFF.

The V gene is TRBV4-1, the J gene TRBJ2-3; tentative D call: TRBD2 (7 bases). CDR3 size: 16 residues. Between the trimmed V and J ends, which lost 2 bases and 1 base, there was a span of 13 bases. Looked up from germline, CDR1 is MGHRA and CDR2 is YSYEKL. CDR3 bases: TGCGCCAGCAGCCAAAGGGGGGGTGTGGGCACAGATACGCAGTATTTT. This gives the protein CASSQRGGVGTDTQYF.